The 31 T cell receptor beta chains reported below all come from one sample, sequenced in a study of monozygotic twins with inflammatory bowel disease. From its re-call of the 5' RACE reads, TCRdb lists each CDR3 protein once, without DNA. Its listing shows hundreds of thousands of distinct CDR3 sequences. Input material: blood. The source of these receptors is a human donor with ulcerative colitis or Crohn's disease, or a healthy co-twin of an affected twin (not recorded which).

J is TRBJ2-3 and V is TRBV20-1; TCRdb picks TRBD1, but there is no DNA to check that call. This CDR3 is built from 14 residues. The germline gives CDR1 DFQATT, CDR2 SNEGSKA (reference sequence). The CDR3 region is CSASNVAGTDTQYF.

V is TRBV4-3 and J is TRBJ2-1; the TCRdb D gene call, TRBD2, has no DNA to confirm it. The germline CDR1 and CDR2 sequences are LGHNA and YSLEER. This CDR3 is 16 amino acids long. Here the CDR3 reads CASSLSGTSGSYEQFF.

CDR3 sequence reads: CASSHPGHGYEQYF. The chain links TRBV3-1 to TRBJ2-7; no DNA is available, so the TRBD1 call from TCRdb remains unchecked. Germline V CDR1 and CDR2: LGHDT, YNNKEL (reference sequence). The CDR3 has 14 residues.

This chain links TRBV6-2 or TRBV6-3 with TRBJ2-1; the D gene TCRdb calls, TRBD1, cannot be checked with no DNA. CDR1 and CDR2 from the germline V gene are MNHEY and SVGEGT. The CDR3 contains 17 residues. CDR3 sequence: CASSPGGAASSYNEQFF.

The V and J genes are TRBV6-5 and TRBJ2-7; TCRdb picks TRBD1, but there is no DNA to check that call. The CDR3 length is 15 residues. Germline V gives CDR1 MNHEY, CDR2 SVGAGI. This CDR3 is CASSYGQGRSYEQYF.

The rearrangement links TRBV5-1 to TRBJ1-3. The CDR3 covers 14 residues. CDR1 SGHRS and CDR2 YFSETQ come from the germline V gene. CDR3 in amino acids: CASSLEVSGNTIYF.

The V and J genes are TRBV7-2 and TRBJ2-3; absent DNA, TCRdb's TRBD1 call cannot be checked. The CDR3 length is 15 residues. Germline CDR1 SGHTA, CDR2 FQGNSA. The CDR3 here is CASSQVGGFTDTQYF.

The chain recombines TRBV5-4 with TRBJ2-1. Germline-derived CDR1 and CDR2 are SGHNT and YYREEE (reference sequence). The CDR3 has 14 amino acids. CDR3 sequence reads: CASSLGRGTNEQFF.

The chain employs TRBV4-2 and TRBJ2-3. The length of the CDR3 is 16 residues. The germline CDR1 and CDR2 sequences are LGHNA and YNFKEQ. The CDR3 sequence is CASSISLGPGTDTQYF.

This chain links TRBV11-3 with TRBJ2-1. CDR3 length: 14 residues. The germline V gene has CDR1 SGHNT and CDR2 YENEEA. This CDR3 reads CASSLGALSKEQFF.

V is TRBV9 and J is TRBJ2-7. The CDR3 is 13 amino acids. The germline CDR1 and CDR2 sequences are SGDLS and YYNGEE. CDR3 region: CASSVGPSYEQYF.

The rearrangement uses TRBV20-1 and TRBJ2-1. There are 16 residues in the CDR3. The germline V gene encodes CDR1 DFQATT and CDR2 SNEGSKA (reference sequence). The CDR3 sequence: CSARDEEISSYNEQFF.

This chain joins TRBV12-3 or TRBV12-4 and TRBJ1-4. CDR3 length: 13 residues. This CDR3 reads CASRRGNNEKLFF.

The J gene is TRBJ1-2, the V gene TRBV18; TCRdb gives TRBD1 as the D gene, but with no DNA this cannot be confirmed. Germline CDR1 reads KGHSH; CDR2 reads LQKENI. This CDR3 is built from 13 residues. The CDR3 is CASSPGAYYGYTF.

The chain combines TRBV21-1 with TRBJ2-1; TCRdb names TRBD2, which stays unverified in the absence of DNA. TRBV21-1 is a pseudogene locus. The CDR3 is made up of 13 amino acids. CDR3 protein: CASPPGPYNEQFF.

The chain is built from TRBV11-2 and TRBJ2-7. CDR1 and CDR2 from the germline V gene are SGHAT and FQNNGV. The CDR3 is 14 amino acids. The CDR3 here is CASSLDGSFYEQYF.

The V and J genes are TRBV5-6 and TRBJ1-2; TCRdb returns TRBD1, unconfirmable since there is no DNA. CDR3 size: 15 residues. Germline V gene lookup returns CDR1 SGHDT and CDR2 YYEEEE. The CDR3 here is CASSLEQGANYGYTF. The full variable domain, rest sourced from reference TRBV5-6 and TRBJ1-2, is DAGVTQSPTHLIKTRGQQVTLRCSPKSGHDTVSWYQQALGQGPQFIFQYYEEEERQRGNFPDRFSGHQFPNYSSELNVNALLLGDSALYLCASSLEQGANYGYTFGSGTRLTVV.

J is TRBJ1-2 and V is TRBV19; TCRdb indicates TRBD1, and absent DNA this call remains unverified. The CDR3 length is 13 residues. Germline assignment: CDR1 LNHDA and CDR2 SQIVND (reference sequence). CDR3 protein: CASSIGGGDGYTF.

This chain links TRBV7-6 with TRBJ2-7; without DNA, the TCRdb call of TRBD2 cannot be checked. Germline CDR1 is SGHVS and CDR2 is FNYEAQ. This CDR3 spans 14 amino acids. The CDR3 sequence is CASSPSGGNYEQYF.

This chain uses TRBV5-1 with TRBJ2-5. CDR1 SGHRS and CDR2 YFSETQ come from the germline V gene. The CDR3 covers 14 residues. The CDR3 reads CASSLERHQETQYF.

This rearrangement joins TRBV12-3 or TRBV12-4 to TRBJ1-1. The CDR3 totals 13 residues. The CDR3 reads CASSLRAPIEAFF.

The V call is TRBV20-1, the J call TRBJ2-7; TCRdb selects TRBD2, and the lack of DNA leaves this call unchecked. The germline V gene has CDR1 DFQATT and CDR2 SNEGSKA (reference sequence). The CDR3 is made up of 13 amino acids. The chain's CDR3 is CSASRDLVNEQYF.

CDR3 in amino acids: CASSFPGGNTEAFF. The chain links TRBV5-6 to TRBJ1-1; TCRdb selects TRBD1, and the lack of DNA leaves this call unchecked. In germline, CDR1 is SGHDT, CDR2 YYEEEE. The length of the CDR3 is 14 residues. Looking up the rest from reference TRBV5-6 and TRBJ1-1 gives the full variable domain: DAGVTQSPTHLIKTRGQQVTLRCSPKSGHDTVSWYQQALGQGPQFIFQYYEEEERQRGNFPDRFSGHQFPNYSSELNVNALLLGDSALYLCASSFPGGNTEAFFGQGTRLTVV.

The rearrangement uses TRBV20-1 and TRBJ1-1. Germline V gene lookup returns CDR1 DFQATT and CDR2 SNEGSKA (reference sequence). The CDR3 contains 14 residues. The CDR3 spells CSARGDGMNTEAFF.

The genes are TRBV4-2 and TRBJ2-3; TCRdb picks TRBD2, but there is no DNA to check that call. CDR3 size: 15 residues. The germline CDR1 and CDR2 sequences are LGHNA and YNFKEQ. The CDR3 sequence is CASSQVAGYTDTQYF.

The gene calls are TRBV7-6 and TRBJ2-6. The CDR3 has 15 residues. Germline V lookup: CDR1 SGHVS, CDR2 FNYEAQ. CDR3 in amino acids: CASSSEVSGASVLTF.

This CDR3 is CSVSQGQEYEQYF. This chain connects TRBV29-1 to TRBJ2-7; the TCRdb call, TRBD1, lacks DNA for checking. Germline CDR1 SQVTM, CDR2 ANQGSEA. CDR3 length equals 13 residues.

V and J are TRBV12-3 or TRBV12-4 and TRBJ2-1. The CDR3 spans 15 residues. CDR3 sequence: CASSFLGGPYNEQFF.

This chain links TRBV11-2 with TRBJ2-5; TCRdb returns TRBD1, unconfirmable since there is no DNA. The CDR3 extends over 13 amino acids. From germline, CDR1 is SGHAT and CDR2 FQNNGV. The CDR3 is CASKRGGAETQYF.

The chain has TRBV20-1 and TRBJ1-2. The V gene's germline CDR1 is DFQATT and CDR2 SNEGSKA (reference sequence). CDR3 length: 12 residues. The CDR3 here is CSARGIGDGYTF.

The chain joins TRBV12-3 or TRBV12-4 to TRBJ2-2; the D gene TCRdb calls, TRBD1, cannot be checked with no DNA. This CDR3 region has 15 residues. The CDR3 here is CASSLEGVGTGELFF.